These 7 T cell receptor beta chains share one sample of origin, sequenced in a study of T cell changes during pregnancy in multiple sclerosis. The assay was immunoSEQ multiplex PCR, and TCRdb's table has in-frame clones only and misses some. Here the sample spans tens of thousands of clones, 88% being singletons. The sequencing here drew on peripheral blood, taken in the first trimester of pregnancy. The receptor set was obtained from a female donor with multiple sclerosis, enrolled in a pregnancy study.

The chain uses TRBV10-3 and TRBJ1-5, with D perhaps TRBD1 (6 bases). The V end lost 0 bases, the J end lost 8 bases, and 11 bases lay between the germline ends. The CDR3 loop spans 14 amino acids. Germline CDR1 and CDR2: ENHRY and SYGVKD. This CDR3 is CAISESRGREPQHF. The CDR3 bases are TGTGCCATCAGTGAGTCAAGGGGGAGGGAGCCCCAGCATTTT.

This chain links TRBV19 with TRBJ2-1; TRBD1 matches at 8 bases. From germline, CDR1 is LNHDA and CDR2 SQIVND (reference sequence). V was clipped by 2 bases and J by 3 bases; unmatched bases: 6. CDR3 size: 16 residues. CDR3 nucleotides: TGTGCCAGTAGTATATCCCACGGGACAGGCTACAATGAGCAGTTCTTC. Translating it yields CASSISHGTGYNEQFF.

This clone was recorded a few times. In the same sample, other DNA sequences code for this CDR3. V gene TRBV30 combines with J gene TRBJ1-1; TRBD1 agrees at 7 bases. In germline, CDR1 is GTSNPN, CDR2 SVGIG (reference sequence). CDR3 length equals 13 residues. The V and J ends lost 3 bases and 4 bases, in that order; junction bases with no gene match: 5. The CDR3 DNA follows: TGTGCCTGGAGCGGCCAGGGGGGCACTGAAGCTTTCTTT. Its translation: CAWSGQGGTEAFF.

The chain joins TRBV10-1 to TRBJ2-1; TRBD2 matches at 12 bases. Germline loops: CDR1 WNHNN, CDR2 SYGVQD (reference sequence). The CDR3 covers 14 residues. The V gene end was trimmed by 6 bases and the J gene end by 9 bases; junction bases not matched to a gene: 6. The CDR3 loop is CASSKLAGGAEQFF. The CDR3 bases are TGCGCCAGCAGCAAACTAGCGGGAGGAGCTGAGCAGTTCTTC.

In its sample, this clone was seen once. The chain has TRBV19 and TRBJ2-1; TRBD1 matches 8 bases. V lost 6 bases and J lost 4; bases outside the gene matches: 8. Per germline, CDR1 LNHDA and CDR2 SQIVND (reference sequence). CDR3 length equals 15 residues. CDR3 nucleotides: TGTGCCAGTAGGGGGACAGGAGCCAGGTACAATGAGCAGTTCTTC. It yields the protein CASRGTGARYNEQFF.

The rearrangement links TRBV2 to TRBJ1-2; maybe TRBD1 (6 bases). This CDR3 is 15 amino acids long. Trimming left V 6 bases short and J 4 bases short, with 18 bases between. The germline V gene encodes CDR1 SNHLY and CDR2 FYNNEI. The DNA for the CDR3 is TGTGCCAGCAGAGACAGAGGGGGAATTGCCTATGGCTACACCTTC. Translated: CASRDRGGIAYGYTF.

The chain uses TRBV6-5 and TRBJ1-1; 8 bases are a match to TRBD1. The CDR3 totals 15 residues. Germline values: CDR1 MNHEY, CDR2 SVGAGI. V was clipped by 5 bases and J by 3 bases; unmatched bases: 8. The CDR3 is CASSRRTGPHTEAFF. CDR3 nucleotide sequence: TGTGCCAGCAGTCGAAGGACAGGGCCCCACACTGAAGCTTTCTTT.